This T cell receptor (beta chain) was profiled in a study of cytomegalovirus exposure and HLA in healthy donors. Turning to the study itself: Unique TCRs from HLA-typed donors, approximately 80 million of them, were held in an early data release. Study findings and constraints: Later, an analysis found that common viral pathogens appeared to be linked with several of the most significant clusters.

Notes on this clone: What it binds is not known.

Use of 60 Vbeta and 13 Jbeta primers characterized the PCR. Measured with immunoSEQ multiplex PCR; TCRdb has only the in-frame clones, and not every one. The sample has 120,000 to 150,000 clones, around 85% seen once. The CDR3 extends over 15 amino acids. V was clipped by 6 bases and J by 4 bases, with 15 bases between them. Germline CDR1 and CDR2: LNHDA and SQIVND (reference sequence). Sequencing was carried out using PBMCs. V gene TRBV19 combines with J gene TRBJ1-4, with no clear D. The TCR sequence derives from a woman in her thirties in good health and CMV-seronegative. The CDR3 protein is CASSLEWRINEKLFF. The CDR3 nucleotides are TGTGCCAGTAGCCTAGAGTGGCGGATTAATGAAAAACTGTTTTTT.